A single sample is the source of the 2 T cell receptor beta chains below, sequenced in a study of shared clonotypes between healthy human individuals. The naive CD8 fraction comprised CD45RO-negative cells positively selected for CCR7 and excluded terminally differentiated effector memory CD45RA+ cells. The assay was immunoSEQ multiplex PCR, and TCRdb's table has in-frame clones only and misses some. The sample carries about 2.2 million clones, about 92% recorded once. The sequenced material came from naive CD8+ T cells from PBMCs. The source is a man younger than 35 in good health. Some clones in this sample may be carry-over from other donors' samples.

This chain uses TRBV19 with TRBJ1-1; D may be TRBD1 (5 bases). Per germline, CDR1 LNHDA and CDR2 SQIVND (reference sequence). The V end was cut by 7 bases, the J end by 5 bases, with 17 bases between. This CDR3 comprises 14 residues. The DNA of the CDR3 is TGTGCCAGTACCGCTCGAGGGGTAGGGACTGAAGCTTTCTTT. Translated: CASTARGVGTEAFF.

The rearrangement uses TRBV29-1 and TRBJ2-1; unclear D gene. The CDR3 has 13 residues. Deletions cut 3 bases from V and 0 bases from J, with 6 bases between. CDR1 is SQVTM and CDR2 is ANQGSEA in the germline V gene. CDR3 DNA sequence: TGCAGCGTTGACCAAAGCTCCTACAATGAGCAGTTCTTC. It yields the protein CSVDQSSYNEQFF.